This T cell receptor beta chain appears in the sequencing data of a study of T cells in Graves' hyperthyroidism and ophthalmopathy. Study findings and constraints: Ophthalmopathy and stable hyperthyroidism were separated by a 13 V-J model.

Amplification of TCR beta CDR3 regions used RNA as the template. The study used the HTBI primer set for a first-round RT-PCR of the TCR CDR3. MiXCR, run by TCRdb on the multiplex PCR reads, gives a single entry per CDR3 protein. The table shows a few hundred thousand distinct CDR3 sequences, with just under 25% occurring only once. Turning to this clonotype: Its antigen is as yet unknown.

Material: blood. The TCR originated in a man aged 50 or older with Graves' hyperthyroidism.

CDR3 coding DNA: TGTGCCAGCAGCTTAACGTCCGGCACCGGGGAGCTGTTTTTT. Translated, it gives CASSLTSGTGELFF. The gene calls are TRBV7-3 and TRBJ2-2, with D uncertain. The CDR3 runs 14 residues. Germline V lookup: CDR1 SGHTA, CDR2 FQGTGA. The V end lost 0 bases, the J end lost 4 bases, and 6 bases lay between the germline ends.